This passage covers 28 T cell receptor beta chains from one sample sequenced in a study of cytomegalovirus exposure and HLA in healthy donors. Primers for the PCR totalled 60 Vbeta and 13 Jbeta. Only in-frame clones appear in the TCRdb table, and some are missing; sequencing was by immunoSEQ multiplex PCR. The table shows fewer than 95,000 clones, with about 80% occurring only once. Sample: PBMCs. Every receptor here comes from a man younger than 40 in good health and CMV-seronegative.

The gene calls are TRBV18 and TRBJ1-2, with 8 bases aligning to TRBD1. CDR3 length equals 13 residues. Germline CDR1 and CDR2: KGHSH and LQKENI. Trimming removed 3 bases from V and 3 bases from J; junction bases left unmatched: 0. The CDR3 nucleotides are TGTGCCAGCTCACCGACAGGGGACTATGGCTACACCTTC. This codes for CASSPTGDYGYTF.

The chain uses TRBV10-3 and TRBJ2-2, with D possibly being TRBD2 (6 bases). CDR1 is ENHRY, CDR2 SYGVKD, per germline. V was trimmed by 2 bases and J by 7 bases, leaving 14 bases between them. The CDR3 has 15 amino acids. The CDR3 protein is CAISETTSGSGELFF. CDR3 sequence (DNA): TGTGCCATCAGTGAGACAACCTCCGGGAGCGGGGAGCTGTTTTTT.

This CDR3 reads CASSPPRSSTEAFF. The CDR3 DNA sequence: TGTGCCAGCAGCCCCCCCAGGTCTTCCACTGAAGCTTTCTTT. This chain links TRBV9 with TRBJ1-1; D not certain. Germline V gene lookup returns CDR1 SGDLS and CDR2 YYNGEE. This CDR3 region has 14 residues. V lost 4 bases and J 4 bases, leaving 14 bases between the germline ends.

The chain is built from TRBV9 and TRBJ1-2, with a weak D call TRBD1 (5 bases). With 4 bases removed from V and 4 bases from J, the gap between germline ends came to 14 bases. Germline values: CDR1 SGDLS, CDR2 YYNGEE. The CDR3 has 14 amino acids. This CDR3 is CASSLGATAYGYTF. CDR3 in DNA: TGTGCCAGCAGCCTCGGAGCGACAGCCTATGGCTACACCTTC.

With regard to this clone: Other DNA sequences in this sample translate to the same CDR3. The chain uses TRBV9 and TRBJ2-6; a possible D gene is TRBD2 (6 bases). The CDR3 runs 15 residues. V was cut by 2 bases and J by 2 bases, with 8 bases left in between. Looked up from germline, CDR1 is SGDLS and CDR2 is YYNGEE. The CDR3 loop reads CASSVAGTGANVLTF. Here the CDR3 DNA reads TGTGCCAGCAGCGTCGCGGGAACTGGGGCCAACGTCCTGACTTTC. The whole variable domain, remainder taken from reference TRBV9 and TRBJ2-6, is DSGVTQTPKHLITATGQRVTLRCSPRSGDLSVYWYQQSLDQGLQFLIQYYNGEERAKGNILERFSAQQFPDLHSELNLSSLELGDSALYFCASSVAGTGANVLTFGAGSRLTVL.

This chain links TRBV7-8 with TRBJ2-5, with a weak D call TRBD1 (6 bases). CDR3 length: 13 residues. Germline loops: CDR1 SGHVS, CDR2 FQNEAQ. V gave up 1 base and J gave up 5 bases, with 8 bases separating them. The CDR3: CASSLDRVETQYF. The CDR3 nucleotides read TGTGCCAGCAGCTTAGACAGGGTCGAGACCCAGTACTTC.

CDR3 region: CASSPQPGGPDTQYF. CDR3 DNA sequence: TGTGCCAGTAGTCCCCAGCCGGGGGGACCAGATACGCAGTATTTT. The chain recombines TRBV19 with TRBJ2-3; 7 nucleotides align to TRBD2. V lost 5 bases, J lost 4 bases, and 9 bases stayed unmatched. The CDR3 is 15 amino acids. Germline V gene data show CDR1 as LNHDA and CDR2 as SQIVND (reference sequence). Combining the CDR3 with reference TRBV19 and TRBJ2-3 gives the whole variable domain DGGITQSPKYLFRKEGQNVTLSCEQNLNHDAMYWYRQDPGQGLRLIYYSQIVNDFQKGDIAEGYSVSREKKESFPLTVTSAQKNPTAFYLCASSPQPGGPDTQYFGPGTRLTVL.

The rearrangement joins TRBV5-1 to TRBJ1-1; possibly TRBD1 for D (5 bases). This CDR3 is built from 13 residues. Germline assignment: CDR1 SGHRS and CDR2 YFSETQ. Trimming shortened V by 1 base and J by 5 bases, and 9 bases separated the two germline ends. CDR3 region: CASSLSGYTEAFF. CDR3 nucleotide sequence: TGCGCCAGCAGCTTGTCAGGGTATACTGAAGCTTTCTTT.

The chain recombines TRBV6-1 with TRBJ1-2; 8 bases agree with TRBD1. The CDR3 is made up of 16 amino acids. Trimming took 2 bases from V and 8 from J; bases not matched to a gene: 13. Germline lookup yields CDR1 MNHNS and CDR2 SASEGT. CDR3 in DNA: TGTGCCAGCAGTGAACGTTTATCCGGGACAGGCGCAGGCTACACCTTC. Residues: CASSERLSGTGAGYTF.

The V gene is TRBV19, the J gene TRBJ2-7; 7 nucleotides align to TRBD2. Germline CDR1 and CDR2: LNHDA and SQIVND (reference sequence). V was clipped by 3 bases and J by 2 bases; unmatched bases: 7. The CDR3 runs to 15 residues. CDR3: CASSIVPGGPYEQYF. CDR3 in DNA: TGTGCCAGTAGTATCGTTCCGGGGGGTCCCTACGAGCAGTACTTC.

V usage is TRBV4-3 and J usage is TRBJ2-2, with TRBD1 matching over 7 bases. The CDR3 length is 14 residues. Trimming cost V 1 base and J 4 bases; bases outside gene matches: 0. Germline CDR1 reads LGHNA; CDR2 reads YSLEER. The CDR3 loop is CASSQGTGTGELFF. CDR3 nucleotide sequence: TGCGCCAGCAGCCAAGGGACAGGCACCGGGGAGCTGTTTTTT.

The rearrangement links TRBV19 to TRBJ2-1; TRBD1 agrees at 7 bases. The V gene end was trimmed by 6 bases and the J gene end by 3 bases; junction bases not matched to a gene: 5. CDR1 is LNHDA and CDR2 is SQIVND in the germline V gene (reference sequence). The length of the CDR3 is 14 residues. Written as DNA, the CDR3 is TGTGCCAGTAGCCCCGGACAGGTCTACAATGAGCAGTTCTTC. It is translated as CASSPGQVYNEQFF.

The chain joins TRBV6-5 to TRBJ1-2; D uncertain. Between the trimmed V and J ends, which lost 3 bases and 7 bases, there was a span of 9 bases. Germline V lookup: CDR1 MNHEY, CDR2 SVGAGI. The CDR3 runs 12 residues. This CDR3 is CASSYNRFGYTF. For the CDR3, the DNA is TGTGCCAGCAGTTATAATCGGTTTGGCTACACCTTC.

The chain recombines TRBV20-1 with TRBJ1-1; D remains ambiguous. Germline CDR1 DFQATT, CDR2 SNEGSKA (reference sequence). The CDR3 sequence is 11 residues long. CDR3 nucleotides: TGCAGCACCTACCTAAACACTGAAGCTTTCTTT. Translating it yields CSTYLNTEAFF.

The CDR3 region is CASSLTAGRKETQYF. CDR3 nucleotide sequence: TGTGCCAGCAGCTTAACCGCCGGGAGGAAAGAGACCCAGTACTTC. The gene calls are TRBV11-3 and TRBJ2-5; 7 nucleotides match TRBD2. V shed 2 bases, J shed 3 bases, and the junction held 6 bases outside the gene matches. Looked up from germline, CDR1 is SGHNT and CDR2 is YENEEA. The CDR3 is made up of 15 amino acids.

The chain couples TRBV11-2 to TRBJ1-4, with TRBD1 as a possible D gene (6 bases). Germline V lookup: CDR1 SGHAT, CDR2 FQNNGV. The CDR3 length is 14 residues. The V and J ends lost 5 bases and 8 bases respectively, with 15 bases between them. The CDR3 DNA reads as TGTGCCAGCAGCCCCCTCCGACAGGTCGAAAAACTGTTTTTT. Its protein is CASSPLRQVEKLFF. Filled out from reference TRBV11-2 and TRBJ1-4, the complete variable domain reads EAGVAQSPRYKIIEKRQSVAFWCNPISGHATLYWYQQILGQGPKLLIQFQNNGVVDDSQLPKDRFSAERLKGVDSTLKIQPAKLEDSAVYLCASSPLRQVEKLFFGSGTQLSVL.

This clone was seen just once. The chain combines TRBV11-3 with TRBJ1-1; D is ambiguous. CDR1 and CDR2 from the germline V gene are SGHNT and YENEEA. Trimming removed 2 bases at V and 9 bases at J, with 10 bases between. This CDR3 comprises 12 residues. The CDR3 DNA follows: TGTGCCAGCAGCTTATCAGGCAGGAAAGCTTTCTTT. It yields the protein CASSLSGRKAFF. Filled out from reference TRBV11-3 and TRBJ1-1, the complete variable domain reads EAGVVQSPRYKIIEKKQPVAFWCNPISGHNTLYWYLQNLGQGPELLIRYENEEAVDDSQLPKDRFSAERLKGVDSTLKIQPAELGDSAVYLCASSLSGRKAFFGQGTRLTVV.

This clone was detected a few times. This chain links TRBV2 with TRBJ1-5; 10 nucleotides agree with TRBD1. The CDR3 consists of 16 residues. The V gene's germline CDR1 is SNHLY and CDR2 FYNNEI. After removal of 6 bases from V and 6 bases from J, the junction contained 11 bases not matched to a gene. CDR3 bases: TGTGCCAGCAGCCTTACCCCCAGGGACAGGGGTCAGCCCCAGCATTTT. It translates to CASSLTPRDRGQPQHF.

This clone was seen only a few times. The chain couples TRBV6-5 to TRBJ1-1, with 8 bases lining up with TRBD1. Per germline, CDR1 MNHEY and CDR2 SVGAGI. V was pared by 5 bases and J by 4 bases, with 9 bases of the junction left unmatched. The CDR3 covers 15 residues. CDR3 sequence reads: CASSLSPGGSTEAFF. The CDR3 DNA follows: TGTGCCAGCAGTCTATCACCAGGGGGCTCCACTGAAGCTTTCTTT.

This clone showed up just a few times. V gene TRBV13 combines with J gene TRBJ1-2, with TRBD1 matching over 9 bases. CDR3 length: 14 amino acids. V was pared by 4 bases and J by 5 bases, with 5 bases of the junction left unmatched. Germline CDR1 reads PRHDT; CDR2 reads FYEKMQ (reference sequence). This CDR3 reads CASSSGDRVYGYTF. CDR3 in DNA: TGTGCCAGCAGCTCTGGGGACAGGGTGTATGGCTACACCTTC.

V is TRBV7-9 and J is TRBJ2-7, with a weak D call TRBD1 (6 bases). CDR1 is SEHNR, CDR2 FQNEAQ, per germline (reference sequence). V was shortened by 5 bases and J by 4 bases, with 12 bases between the two germline ends. This CDR3 has 13 residues. The CDR3 loop reads CASSPRDKYEQYV. The CDR3, as DNA: TGTGCCAGCAGCCCTCGGGACAAATACGAGCAGTACGTC.

This chain links TRBV12-5 with TRBJ2-7, with 8 positions matching TRBD2. Looked up from germline, CDR1 is LGHNT and CDR2 is FRNRAP. The CDR3 length is 18 residues. V was clipped by 0 bases and J by 2 bases; unmatched bases: 12. CDR3 nucleotides: TGTGCTAGTGGTTTGGTACCCTCGGTCGCGGGAGGACCCTACGAGCAGTACGTC. The encoded protein is CASGLVPSVAGGPYEQYV.

The chain employs TRBV19 and TRBJ1-2; no clear D gene. The CDR3 extends over 16 amino acids. The germline CDR1 and CDR2 sequences are LNHDA and SQIVND (reference sequence). Trimming took off 0 bases at V and 2 bases at J, with 13 bases between the two ends. CDR3 bases: TGTGCCAGTAGTATAGATCGGGGAAGGCCCAACTATGGCTACACCTTC. Amino acid sequence: CASSIDRGRPNYGYTF.

This clone was observed a few times. The chain employs TRBV6-5 and TRBJ1-1; maybe TRBD1 (6 bases). The germline CDR1 and CDR2 sequences are MNHEY and SVGAGI. The CDR3 totals 16 residues. V lost 2 bases and J lost 1, with 14 bases in between. CDR3 sequence: CASSYDTRGGNTEAFF. The CDR3 DNA is TGTGCCAGCAGTTACGATACCAGGGGCGGGAACACTGAAGCTTTCTTT.

J is TRBJ1-1 and V is TRBV4-2, with D possibly TRBD1 on 6 matching bases. The CDR3 spans 13 residues. Looked up from germline, CDR1 is LGHNA and CDR2 is YNFKEQ. Trimming took 6 bases from V and 6 from J, leaving 14 bases between them. Here the CDR3 reads CASRRGGDPEAFF. CDR3 coding DNA: TGTGCCAGCAGGAGGGGGGGGGACCCTGAAGCTTTCTTT.

The V gene is TRBV7-8, the J gene TRBJ2-1; TRBD2 matches at 7 bases. This CDR3 has 12 amino acids. Germline V gives CDR1 SGHVS, CDR2 FQNEAQ. The V segment lost 5 bases and the J segment 9 bases; nucleotides outside the gene matches: 4. Here the CDR3 DNA reads TGTGCCAGCAGCCTGGGACTAACTGAGCAGTTCTTC. Encoded protein: CASSLGLTEQFF.

The rearrangement links TRBV6-5 to TRBJ1-2; 8 positions agree with TRBD1. Germline V gene lookup returns CDR1 MNHEY and CDR2 SVGAGI. V dropped 4 bases and J dropped 8; count of bases not matched to a gene: 9. This CDR3 has 14 residues. CDR3 amino acids: CASSFLDRVAGYTF. CDR3 in DNA: TGTGCCAGCAGTTTCCTGGACAGGGTCGCAGGCTACACCTTC.

This clone was detected a few times. This chain links TRBV29-1 with TRBJ1-1; D is unresolved. With 4 bases removed from V and 5 bases from J, the gap between germline ends came to 11 bases. The CDR3 has 12 amino acids. CDR1 and CDR2 (germline): SQVTM, ANQGSEA. The CDR3 is CSVGQSSTEAFF. DNA of the CDR3: TGCAGCGTTGGCCAATCTAGTACTGAAGCTTTCTTT.